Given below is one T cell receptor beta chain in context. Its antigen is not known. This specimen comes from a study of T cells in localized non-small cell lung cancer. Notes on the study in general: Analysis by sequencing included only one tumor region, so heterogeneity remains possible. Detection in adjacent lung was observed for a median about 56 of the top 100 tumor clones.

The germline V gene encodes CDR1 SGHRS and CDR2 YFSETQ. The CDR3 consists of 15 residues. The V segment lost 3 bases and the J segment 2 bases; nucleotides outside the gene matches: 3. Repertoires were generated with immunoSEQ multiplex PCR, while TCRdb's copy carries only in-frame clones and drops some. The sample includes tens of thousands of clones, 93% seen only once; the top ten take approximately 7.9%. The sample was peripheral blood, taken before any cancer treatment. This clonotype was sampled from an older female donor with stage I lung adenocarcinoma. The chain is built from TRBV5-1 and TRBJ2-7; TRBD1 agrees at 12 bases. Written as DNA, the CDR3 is TGCGCCAGCAGCTGGGACAGGGGGCGCCCCTACGAGCAGTACGTC. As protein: CASSWDRGRPYEQYV.